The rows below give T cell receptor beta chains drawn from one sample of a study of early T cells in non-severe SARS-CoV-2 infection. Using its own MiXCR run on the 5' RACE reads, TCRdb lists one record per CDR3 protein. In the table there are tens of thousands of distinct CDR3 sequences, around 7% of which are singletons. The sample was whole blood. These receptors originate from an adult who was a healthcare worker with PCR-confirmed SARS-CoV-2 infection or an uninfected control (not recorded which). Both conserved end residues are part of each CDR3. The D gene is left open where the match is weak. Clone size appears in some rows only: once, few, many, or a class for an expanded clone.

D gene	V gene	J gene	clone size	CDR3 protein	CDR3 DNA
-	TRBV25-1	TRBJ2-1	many	CASRTGSSYNEQFF	TGTGCCAGTCGGACGGGGTCCTCCTACAATGAGCAGTTCTTC
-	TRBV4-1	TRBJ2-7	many	CASSQEANKYYEQYF	TGCGCCAGCAGCCAAGAAGCAAACAAGTACTACGAGCAGTACTTC
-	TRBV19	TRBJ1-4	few	CASSTGAALPGKLFF	TGTGCCAGTAGTACCGGGGCAGCCCTCCCGGGGAAACTGTTTTTT
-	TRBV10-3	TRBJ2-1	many	CATAGQSSYNEQFF	TGTGCCACGGCGGGACAGAGCTCCTACAATGAGCAGTTCTTC
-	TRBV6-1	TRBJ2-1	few	CASSESLASVLNNEQFF	TGTGCCAGCAGTGAATCCTTGGCTAGCGTTTTAAACAATGAGCAGTTCTTC
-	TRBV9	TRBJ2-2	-	CASSVAPGRPGELFF	TGTGCCAGCAGCGTAGCCCCAGGGCGGCCCGGGGAGCTGTTTTTT
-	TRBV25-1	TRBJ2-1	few	CASSNPGESSYNEQFF	TGTGCCAGCAGCAACCCCGGTGAGAGCTCCTACAATGAGCAGTTCTTC
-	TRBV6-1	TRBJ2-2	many	CASSEIRLENTGELFF	TGTGCCAGCAGTGAAATCCGACTGGAGAACACCGGGGAGCTGTTTTTT
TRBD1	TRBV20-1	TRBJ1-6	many	CSAQGRGDNSPLHF	TGCAGTGCACAGGGGCGAGGGGATAATTCACCCCTCCACTTT
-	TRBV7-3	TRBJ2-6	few	CASSADGNSGANVLTF	TGTGCCAGCTCCGCGGACGGGAACTCTGGGGCCAACGTCCTGACTTTC
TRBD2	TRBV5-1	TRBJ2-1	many	CASSNGTSGNNEQFF	TGCGCCAGCAGCAACGGGACTAGCGGGAACAATGAGCAGTTCTTC
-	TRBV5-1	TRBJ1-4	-	CASSWDAYNEKLFF	TGCGCCAGCAGCTGGGACGCTTATAATGAAAAACTGTTTTTT
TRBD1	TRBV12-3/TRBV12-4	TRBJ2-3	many	CASSPGTGGARDTQYF	TGTGCCAGCAGTCCTGGGACAGGGGGGGCCCGGGATACGCAGTATTTT
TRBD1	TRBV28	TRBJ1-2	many	CASSRTGGNGYTF	TGTGCCAGCAGTCGGACAGGGGGGAATGGCTACACCTTC
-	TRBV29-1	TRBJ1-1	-	CSVDPPGSPEAFF	TGCAGCGTTGACCCTCCGGGCAGCCCTGAAGCTTTCTTT
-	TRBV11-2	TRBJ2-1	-	CASSLLLARFF	TGTGCCAGCAGCTTACTCCTAGCCCGGTTCTTC
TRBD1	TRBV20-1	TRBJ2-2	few	CSASSGTGVTGELFF	TGCAGTGCTAGCTCCGGGACAGGGGTCACCGGGGAGCTGTTTTTT
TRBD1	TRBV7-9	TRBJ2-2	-	CASFLTGSSNTGELFF	TGTGCCAGCTTCCTGACAGGGTCCTCGAACACCGGGGAGCTGTTTTTT
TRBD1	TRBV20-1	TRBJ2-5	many	CSAGGLTETQYF	TGCAGTGCAGGGGGCTTAACGGAGACCCAGTACTTC
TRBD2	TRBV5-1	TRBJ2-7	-	CASSLARRELRDEQYF	TGCGCCAGCAGCTTGGCCCGGCGGGAGTTACGGGACGAGCAGTACTTC
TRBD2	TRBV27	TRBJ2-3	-	CASSFTQLAGMVDTQYF	TGTGCCAGCAGCTTTACCCAACTAGCGGGGATGGTAGATACGCAGTATTTT
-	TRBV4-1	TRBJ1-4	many	CASSRGGVVRSNEKLFF	TGCGCCAGCAGCCGGGGTGGGGTGGTTAGGTCTAATGAAAAACTGTTTTTT
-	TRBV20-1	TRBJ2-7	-	CSAVRGERTYEQYF	TGCAGTGCTGTCCGGGGCGAGAGAACCTACGAGCAGTACTTC